A selection of T cell receptor beta chains follows, all from one sample in a study of blood T cell repertoires in COVID-19. Clones were sequenced by immunoSEQ multiplex PCR, and TCRdb holds only the in-frame ones, with some missing. This table has 270,000 or so clones, about 88% appearing once. Sequences were obtained from peripheral blood. The receptors originated from a woman aged 40 to 49 who had recovered from COVID-19. CDR3s include the opening cysteine and the closing phenylalanine or tryptophan. A D gene is named only where the DNA matches it firmly. Clone size appears in some rows only: once, few, many, or a class for an expanded clone.

J: TRBJ1-6; V: TRBV25-1; size: many; D: TRBD1; DNA: TGTGCCAGCAGTGAAATGGGTAAGGGGGCATCTAGGAATTCACCCCTCCACTTT; CDR3: CASSEMGKGASRNSPLHF
J: TRBJ1-5; V: TRBV19; size: once; D: TRBD1; DNA: TGTGCCAGTAGTAGGACAGGGCGGGTGGGTCAGCCCCAGCATTTT; CDR3: CASSRTGRVGQPQHF
J: TRBJ1-1; V: TRBV10-2; size: .; D: .; DNA: TGCGCCAGCAGTGAGCTCGGGGGGGGAGAAGCTTTCTTT; CDR3: CASSELGGGEAFF
J: TRBJ2-2; V: TRBV2; size: .; D: .; DNA: TGTGCCAGCAGTGAAACGGTCGGGGAGCTGTTTTTT; CDR3: CASSETVGELFF
J: TRBJ2-2; V: TRBV9; size: .; D: .; DNA: TGTGCCAGCAGCGTATCGGGGTTGAACACCGGGGAGCTGTTTTTT; CDR3: CASSVSGLNTGELFF
J: TRBJ2-2; V: TRBV11-2; size: .; D: .; DNA: TGTGCCAGCAGTTCCCTCGGGGGTTCTTCCACCGGGGAGCTGTTTTTT; CDR3: CASSSLGGSSTGELFF
J: TRBJ2-5; V: TRBV7-2; size: .; D: TRBD1; DNA: TGTGCCAGCAGAAAGGACAGGGGGCTGGTGACCCAGTACTTC; CDR3: CASRKDRGLVTQYF
J: TRBJ1-2; V: TRBV19; size: .; D: .; DNA: TGTGCCAGTAGCAATAATAAGGGGAATTTCTATGGCTACACCTTC; CDR3: CASSNNKGNFYGYTF
J: TRBJ2-5; V: TRBV10-2; size: .; D: .; DNA: TGCGCCAGCAGTGAGGACAGTTTGCAGCAAGAGACCCAGTACTTC; CDR3: CASSEDSLQQETQYF
J: TRBJ2-3; V: TRBV9; size: .; D: .; DNA: TGTGCCAGCAGCGTGAGACAGGTCTTGACGGGAACAGATACGCAGTATTTT; CDR3: CASSVRQVLTGTDTQYF
J: TRBJ2-3; V: TRBV6-4; size: once; D: TRBD2; DNA: TGTGCCAGCAGCCTAGGACTAGCAGGAGCAGATACGCAGTATTTT; CDR3: CASSLGLAGADTQYF
J: TRBJ2-7; V: TRBV12-5; size: .; D: .; DNA: TGTGCTAGTGGTTTGGTAGTATCCGGGAACTACGAGCAGTACTTC; CDR3: CASGLVVSGNYEQYF
J: TRBJ2-7; V: TRBV5-5; size: .; D: TRBD1; DNA: TGTGCCAGCAGCCTTCGGGACAGCTACGAGCAGTACTTC; CDR3: CASSLRDSYEQYF
J: TRBJ2-3; V: TRBV30; size: .; D: .; DNA: TGTGCCTGGGACTTGAGCACAGATACGCAGTATTTT; CDR3: CAWDLSTDTQYF
J: TRBJ2-2; V: TRBV27; size: .; D: TRBD1; DNA: TGTGCCAGCAGACTTATGGGACAGCTCACCGGGGAGCTGTTTTTT; CDR3: CASRLMGQLTGELFF
J: TRBJ2-1; V: TRBV10-2; size: .; D: TRBD2; DNA: TGCGCCAGCAGTGAGCCCAAACTAGCGGGACGCCGGGGCAATGAGCAGTTCTTC; CDR3: CASSEPKLAGRRGNEQFF
J: TRBJ2-3; V: TRBV7-9; size: .; D: TRBD2; DNA: TGTGCCAGCAGCGAAGGACTAGCTGAAAGCACAGATACGCAGTATTTT; CDR3: CASSEGLAESTDTQYF
J: TRBJ1-6; V: TRBV4-1; size: once; D: .; DNA: TGCGCCAGCAGCCAAGATCTAAGGAGTTCACCCCTCCACTTT; CDR3: CASSQDLRSSPLHF
J: TRBJ2-1; V: TRBV7-6; size: .; D: TRBD1; DNA: TGTGCCAGCAGCATCCCTCGGACAGGAGTAAATGAGCAGTTCTTC; CDR3: CASSIPRTGVNEQFF
J: TRBJ2-3; V: TRBV19; size: .; D: TRBD1; DNA: TGTGCCAGTAGTCCCGGGGACAGGGGTCCTGGCGATACGCAGTATTTT; CDR3: CASSPGDRGPGDTQYF
J: TRBJ2-7; V: TRBV6-5; size: once; D: .; DNA: TGTGCCAGCAGTCACCCGGGATTCGGGACCTACGAGCAGTACTTC; CDR3: CASSHPGFGTYEQYF
J: TRBJ1-1; V: TRBV12-5; size: few; D: .; DNA: TGTGCTAGTGGGATCCTCGGGGGAGAGACTGAAGCTTTCTTT; CDR3: CASGILGGETEAFF
J: TRBJ2-7; V: TRBV12-3/TRBV12-4; size: .; D: TRBD1; DNA: TGTGCTACCGCAACAGGGGGATCCTACGAGCAGTACTTC; CDR3: CATATGGSYEQYF
J: TRBJ2-2; V: TRBV7-9; size: .; D: TRBD2; DNA: TGTGCCAGCAGCTTAGCACTAGCGGGGGGCACCGGGGAGCTGTTTTTT; CDR3: CASSLALAGGTGELFF
J: TRBJ1-5; V: TRBV3-1/TRBV3-2; size: .; D: .; DNA: TGTGCCAGCAGCCAAGACTCGACTAATCAGCCCCAGCATTTT; CDR3: CASSQDSTNQPQHF
J: TRBJ1-1; V: TRBV29-1; size: .; D: .; DNA: TGCAGCGTTGCGACAGTTGAAGCTTTCTTT; CDR3: CSVATVEAFF
J: TRBJ1-1; V: TRBV24-1; size: .; D: TRBD1; DNA: TGTGCCACCAGTGATACCCCGCAGGGGGCAGCGGGCACTGAAGCTTTCTTT; CDR3: CATSDTPQGAAGTEAFF
J: TRBJ1-1; V: TRBV20-1; size: .; D: .; DNA: TGCAGTGCTATGGACAGTCAAGCTTTCTTT; CDR3: CSAMDSQAFF
J: TRBJ1-1; V: TRBV6-5; size: few; D: .; DNA: TGTGCCAGCAGTTACGTCCGGGACACTGAAGCTTTCTTT; CDR3: CASSYVRDTEAFF
J: TRBJ2-3; V: TRBV19; size: .; D: .; DNA: TGTGCCAGCCGCCGGGGGGGACAGGGAACAGATACGCAGTATTTT; CDR3: CASRRGGQGTDTQYF
J: TRBJ2-1; V: TRBV12-5; size: .; D: TRBD2; DNA: TGTGCTAGTGGTGTGGGACTAGCGGTCTACAATGAGCAGTTCTTC; CDR3: CASGVGLAVYNEQFF
J: TRBJ2-2; V: TRBV9; size: .; D: TRBD1; DNA: TGTGCCAGCAGCAAACAGGGGGACACCGGGGAGCTGTTTTTT; CDR3: CASSKQGDTGELFF
J: TRBJ2-2; V: TRBV7-8; size: .; D: TRBD2; DNA: TGTGCCAGCAGCCTTCGGGGGGGTACCACCGGGGAGCTGTTTTTT; CDR3: CASSLRGGTTGELFF
J: TRBJ2-3; V: TRBV11-3; size: .; D: TRBD2; DNA: TGTGCCAGCAGCTTAGAGGGACTAGCGGGAGGCTTCGGGGTCACAGATACGCAGTATTTT; CDR3: CASSLEGLAGGFGVTDTQYF
J: TRBJ2-4; V: TRBV11-1; size: .; D: .; DNA: TGTGCCAGCAGCTTACAGGACAGAAACATTCAGTACTTC; CDR3: CASSLQDRNIQYF
J: TRBJ1-6; V: TRBV19; size: .; D: TRBD1; DNA: TGTGCCAGTAGCCGGGGACAGACAAATTCACCCCTCCACTTT; CDR3: CASSRGQTNSPLHF
J: TRBJ1-2; V: TRBV12-3/TRBV12-4; size: .; D: TRBD1; DNA: TGTGCCAGCAGCCGAGGACAGGGAGGCGGCTACACCTTC; CDR3: CASSRGQGGGYTF
J: TRBJ2-3; V: TRBV5-4; size: .; D: .; DNA: TGTGCCAGCAGCTCCTCCTATGGAGATACGCAGTATTTT; CDR3: CASSSSYGDTQYF
J: TRBJ1-3; V: TRBV5-1; size: .; D: TRBD1; DNA: TGCGCCAGCAGGCGGACAGGGGCTATAGACACCATATATTTT; CDR3: CASRRTGAIDTIYF
J: TRBJ2-1; V: TRBV5-6; size: .; D: TRBD2; DNA: TGTGCCAGCAGTCCGCTAGCGGGAGTGAATTATGAGCAGTTCTTC; CDR3: CASSPLAGVNYEQFF
J: TRBJ2-3; V: TRBV5-1; size: .; D: .; DNA: TGCGCCAGCAGCTTGGAACGGAGCCCGGGAGATACGCAGTATTTT; CDR3: CASSLERSPGDTQYF
J: TRBJ2-5; V: TRBV6-2/TRBV6-3; size: .; D: TRBD2; DNA: TGTGCCAGCAGTTACGCTAGCGGCGCCGACACCCAGTACTTC; CDR3: CASSYASGADTQYF
J: TRBJ1-5; V: TRBV7-2; size: few; D: .; DNA: TGTGCCAGCAGCTTAGATCACAGTCCTCAGCCCCAGCATTTT; CDR3: CASSLDHSPQPQHF
J: TRBJ1-2; V: TRBV3-1/TRBV3-2; size: few; D: TRBD1; DNA: TGTGGGACAGGGGGATCTAACTATGGCTACACCTTC; CDR3: CGTGGSNYGYTF
J: TRBJ1-1; V: TRBV19; size: .; D: .; DNA: TGTGCCAGTAGTATACACAGATTGAACACTGAAGCTTTCTTT; CDR3: CASSIHRLNTEAFF
J: TRBJ1-1; V: TRBV20-1; size: .; D: .; DNA: TGCAGTGCTAGTGCTCCTTTTGGGGCGAACACTGAAGCTTTCTTT; CDR3: CSASAPFGANTEAFF
J: TRBJ1-5; V: TRBV2; size: .; D: .; DNA: TGTGCCAGCAGCCCGTCTACGGGCAATCAGCCCCAGCATTTT; CDR3: CASSPSTGNQPQHF
J: TRBJ2-5; V: TRBV7-6; size: once; D: TRBD2; DNA: TGTGCCAGCAGCCGGGTCGGGGGGACCGGGCCTCAAGAGACCCAGTACTTC; CDR3: CASSRVGGTGPQETQYF
J: TRBJ1-1; V: TRBV4-1; size: .; D: TRBD1; DNA: TGCGCCAGCAGCCAAAGCGTACAGGGGCGAGAACCTGAAGCTTTCTTT; CDR3: CASSQSVQGREPEAFF
J: TRBJ2-3; V: TRBV9; size: once; D: .; DNA: TGTGCCAGCACCCCCGGCACAGATACGCAGTATTTT; CDR3: CASTPGTDTQYF
J: TRBJ1-2; V: TRBV4-1; size: .; D: TRBD1; DNA: TGCGCCAGCAGCCAAGGTGTGGGACAGCGGACAGGCTACACCTTC; CDR3: CASSQGVGQRTGYTF